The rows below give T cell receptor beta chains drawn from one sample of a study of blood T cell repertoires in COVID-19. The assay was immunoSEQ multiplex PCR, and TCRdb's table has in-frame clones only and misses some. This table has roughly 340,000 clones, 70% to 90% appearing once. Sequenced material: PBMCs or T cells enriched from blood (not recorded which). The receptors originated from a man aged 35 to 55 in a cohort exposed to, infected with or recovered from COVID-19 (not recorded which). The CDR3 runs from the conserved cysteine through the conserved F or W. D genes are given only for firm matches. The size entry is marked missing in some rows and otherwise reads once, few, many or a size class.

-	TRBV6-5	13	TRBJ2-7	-	TGTGCCACCTACAGGGCTTACCCTCTCGAGCAGTACTTC	CATYRAYPLEQYF
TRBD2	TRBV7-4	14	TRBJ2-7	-	TGTGCCAGCAGCCTGACTAGCGGGCACTACGAGCAGTACTTC	CASSLTSGHYEQYF
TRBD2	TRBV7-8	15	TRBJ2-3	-	TGTGCCAGCAGCCTGGGACTAGCGGGAGTAGATACGCAGTATTTT	CASSLGLAGVDTQYF
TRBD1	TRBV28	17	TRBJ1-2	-	TGTGCCAGCAGTTTTTCCCATTCAGGGGGCGCTAACTATGGCTACACCTTC	CASSFSHSGGANYGYTF
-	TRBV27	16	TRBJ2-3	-	TGTGCCAGCAGTTTTCGGGGTTACCGAGAAGCAGATACGCAGTATTTT	CASSFRGYREADTQYF
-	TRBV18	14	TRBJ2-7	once	TGTGCCAGCTCACCAACCGCGGGAAACTACGAGCAGTACTTC	CASSPTAGNYEQYF
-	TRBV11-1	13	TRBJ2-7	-	TGTGCCAGCAGCCCGAGAGAACAGGGTCGGCAGTACTTC	CASSPREQGRQYF
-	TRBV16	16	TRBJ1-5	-	TGTGCCAGCAGCCACTTAAGCGGGGATAGCAATCAGCCCCAGCATTTT	CASSHLSGDSNQPQHF
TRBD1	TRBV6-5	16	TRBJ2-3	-	TGTGCCAGCAGTTACTCGGGACAGGGAGTGGCAGATACGCAGTATTTT	CASSYSGQGVADTQYF
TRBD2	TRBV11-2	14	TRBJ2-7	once	TGTGCCAGCAGCTTACCGGGACTAGAAAACGAGCAGTACTTC	CASSLPGLENEQYF
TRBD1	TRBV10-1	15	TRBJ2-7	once	TGCGCCAGCAGTGAGGGACAGGGGCCGGCCTACGAGCAGTACTTC	CASSEGQGPAYEQYF
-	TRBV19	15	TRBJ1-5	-	TGTGCCAGTAGAGATACAGGGACGAGCAATCAGCCCCAGCATTTT	CASRDTGTSNQPQHF
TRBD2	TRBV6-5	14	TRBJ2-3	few	TGTGCCAGCAGTTATAGCGGGAGAGGGGATACGCAGTATTTT	CASSYSGRGDTQYF
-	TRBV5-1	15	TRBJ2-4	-	TGCGCCAGCAGCTTGGGCCGGGAAGCCAAAAACATTCAGTACTTC	CASSLGREAKNIQYF
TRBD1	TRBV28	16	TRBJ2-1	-	TGTGCCAGCAGTTCGGGGACAGGGGGCTCCTACAATGAGCAGTTCTTC	CASSSGTGGSYNEQFF
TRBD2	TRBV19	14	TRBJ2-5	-	TGTGCCGCGGGGGGGTCCCTCACCGGAGAGACCCAGTACTTC	CAAGGSLTGETQYF
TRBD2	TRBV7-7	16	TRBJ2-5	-	TGTGCCAGCAGCTTCTCAGCGGGGTCCGTGGGGGAGACCCAGTACTTC	CASSFSAGSVGETQYF
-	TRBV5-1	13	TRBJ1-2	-	TGCGCCAGCAGCCCTTGGGTTGACATCGGCTACACCTTC	CASSPWVDIGYTF
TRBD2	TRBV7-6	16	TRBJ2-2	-	TGTGCCAGCAGAAGCGGACTAGCGACGAACACCGGGGAGCTGTTTTTT	CASRSGLATNTGELFF
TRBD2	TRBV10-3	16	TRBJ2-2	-	TGTGCCATCAAAGGAGGCGGGAGGGCCGTCACCGGGGAGCTGTTTTTT	CAIKGGGRAVTGELFF
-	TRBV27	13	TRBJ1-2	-	TGTGCCAGCAGTTTTGAGGGATCCTATGGCTACACCTTC	CASSFEGSYGYTF
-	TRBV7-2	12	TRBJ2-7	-	TGTGCCAGCAGCTTAGGCAGCTACGAGCAGTACTTC	CASSLGSYEQYF